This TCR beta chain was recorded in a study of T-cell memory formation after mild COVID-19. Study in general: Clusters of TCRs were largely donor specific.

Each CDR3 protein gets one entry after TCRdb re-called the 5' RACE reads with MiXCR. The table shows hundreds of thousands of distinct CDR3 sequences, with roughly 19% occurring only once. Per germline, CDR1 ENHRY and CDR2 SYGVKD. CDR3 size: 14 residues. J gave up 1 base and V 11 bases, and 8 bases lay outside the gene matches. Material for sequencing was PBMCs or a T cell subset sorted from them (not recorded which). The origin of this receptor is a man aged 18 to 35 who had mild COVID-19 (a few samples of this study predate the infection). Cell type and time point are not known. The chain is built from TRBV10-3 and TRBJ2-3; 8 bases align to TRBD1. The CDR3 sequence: CASYSTGGTDTQYF. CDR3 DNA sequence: TGTGCCTCCTACTCGACAGGGGGCACAGATACGCAGTATTTT.